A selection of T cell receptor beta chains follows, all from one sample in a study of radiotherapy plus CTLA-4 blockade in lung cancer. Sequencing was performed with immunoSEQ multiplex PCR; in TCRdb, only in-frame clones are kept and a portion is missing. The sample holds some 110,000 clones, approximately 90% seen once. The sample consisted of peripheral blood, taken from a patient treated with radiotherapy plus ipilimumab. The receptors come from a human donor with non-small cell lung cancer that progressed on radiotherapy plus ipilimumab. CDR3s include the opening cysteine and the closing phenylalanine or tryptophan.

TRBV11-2 CASSPGLAGVAGELFF
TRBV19 CASSISGLYSSYNEQFF
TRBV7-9 CASSLGGGNQPQHF
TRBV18 CASSPAGARNEQFF
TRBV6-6 CASSYAPALSGNTIYF
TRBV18 CASSPMSTQPQHF
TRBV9 CASSSRGGELFF
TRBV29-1 CSVGRVETQYF
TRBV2 CASIGGNSGNTIYF
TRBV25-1 CASSEAAGYTF
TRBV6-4 CASSNEGLAGVRAGELFF
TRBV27 CASSLKTGGASDTQYF
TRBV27 CASSLAQTSGAPYEQYF
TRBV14 CASSQVGGTYFF
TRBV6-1 CASRDSTGFGEKLFF
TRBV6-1 CASSEPPLGLAGVRNEQFF
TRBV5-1 CASSWVGTEAFF
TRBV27 CASSLEGTQYF
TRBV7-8 CASSLGLGRDSSYEQYF
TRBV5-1 CASSDGDKRNEKLFF
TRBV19 CASRLGGFGTGELFF
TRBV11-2 CASSLAENYGYTF
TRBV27 CASSKRQGNTGELFF
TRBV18 CASSPPDRDTDTQYF
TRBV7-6 CASSLGAGSEQYF
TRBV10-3 CATKSPGPGELFF
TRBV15 CATQGGRPGGYTF
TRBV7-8 CASSIVQRQTYPLYEQYF
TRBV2 CASSAGQGNPFMYGYTF
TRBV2 CASSSTGLAGGGQFF
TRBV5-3 CARRRWTSGRVVHEQYF
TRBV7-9 CASSLSGRAGEQYF
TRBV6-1 CASSEAIRAGNTIYF
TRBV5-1 CASSTTRGHAETQYF
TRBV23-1 CASGSDVGPGELFF
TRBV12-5 CASGSIMRAGYGYTF
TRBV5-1 CASSWGLAGYTGELFF
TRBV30 CAWSGGTDEQYF
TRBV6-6 CASRGTSGNYEQYF
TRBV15 CATSPRREVWGTQYF